The 16 T cell receptor beta chains in this list originate from one sample, sequenced in a study of radiotherapy plus CTLA-4 blockade in lung cancer. Assay: immunoSEQ multiplex PCR; the TCRdb copy retains only in-frame clones and omits some. The repertoire consists of roughly 110,000 clones, with more than 75% occurring once and the leading ten covering about 2.2%. The sample here was peripheral blood, taken from a patient treated with radiotherapy plus ipilimumab. The receptor source for this set is a human donor with non-small cell lung cancer that progressed on radiotherapy plus ipilimumab. Some clones in this sample may be carry-over from other donors' samples.

The chain couples TRBV28 to TRBJ2-7, with TRBD2 matching 9 bases. Germline CDR1 is MDHEN and CDR2 is SYDVKM. The length of the CDR3 is 14 residues. V dropped 3 bases and J dropped 6; count of bases not matched to a gene: 6. The DNA of the CDR3 is TGTGCCAGCAGTTTGGGCGGGGGGGCAGGCGAGCAGTACTTC. Translating it yields CASSLGGGAGEQYF. Combining the CDR3 with reference TRBV28 and TRBJ2-7 gives the whole variable domain DVKVTQSSRYLVKRTGEKVFLECVQDMDHENMFWYRQDPGLGLRLIYFSYDVKMKEKGDIPEGYSVSREKKERFSLILESASTNQTSMYLCASSLGGGAGEQYFGPGTRLTVT.

The rearrangement links TRBV6-6 to TRBJ2-3; 11 nucleotides line up with TRBD2. The germline gives CDR1 MNHNY, CDR2 SVGAGI (reference sequence). The CDR3 is made up of 14 amino acids. J lost 5 bases, V lost 6 bases, and 4 bases had no gene match. The chain's CDR3 is CASSSTSGEDTQYF. For the CDR3, the DNA is TGTGCCAGCAGCTCGACTAGCGGGGAAGATACGCAGTATTTT.

The chain employs TRBV10-3 and TRBJ1-2; D gene uncertain. The CDR3 runs 13 residues. V lost 6 bases to trimming and J lost 2 bases, with 10 bases between them. Per the germline V gene, CDR1 is ENHRY and CDR2 is SYGVKD. The CDR3 DNA is TGTGCCATCAGAATGGACGGAAACTATGGCTACACCTTC. Translating it yields CAIRMDGNYGYTF.

This chain joins TRBV21-1 and TRBJ2-7; the table names TRBD2, a call not compared with the DNA. TRBV21-1 is annotated as a pseudogene. This CDR3 has 15 amino acids. Here the CDR3 reads CASWGLAGGPYEQYF. The CDR3 DNA follows: TGTGCCAGCTGGGGACTAGCGGGGGGCCCCTACGAGCAGTACTTC.

J is TRBJ1-5 and V is TRBV6-5; 10 bases map to TRBD1. V trimming: 5 bases; J trimming: 7 bases; junction bases outside the gene matches: 2. The CDR3 contains 13 residues. Germline V gives CDR1 MNHEY, CDR2 SVGAGI. CDR3 region: CASSGTGVQPQHF. CDR3 in DNA: TGTGCCAGCAGTGGGACAGGGGTCCAGCCCCAGCATTTT.

This clone was seen only a few times. For the CDR3, the DNA is TGTGCCAGCAGCCCCCGATCCTCGGCTGGCTACACCTTC. Its translation: CASSPRSSAGYTF. The V call is TRBV7-9, the J call TRBJ1-2; D ambiguous. The CDR3 sequence is 13 residues long. Germline V gives CDR1 SEHNR, CDR2 FQNEAQ (reference sequence). Trimming removed 5 bases from V and 7 bases from J, with 14 bases in between.

This clone was counted between two and nine times. This chain joins TRBV6-5 and TRBJ2-7; no definite D call. CDR1 and CDR2 from the germline V gene are MNHEY and SVGAGI. The CDR3 is made up of 12 amino acids. Deletions cut 4 bases from V and 2 bases from J, with 6 bases between. The CDR3 bases are TGTGCCAGCAGTTCCTCACCCTACGAGCAGTACTTC. It specifies CASSSSPYEQYF.

A single count supports this clone. J is TRBJ2-2 and V is TRBV7-2, with a weak D call TRBD2 (6 bases). The CDR3 is 14 residues long. The V gene's germline CDR1 is SGHTA and CDR2 FQGNSA. CDR3 protein: CALGGTSNTGELFF. The CDR3 region has the DNA TGTGCGCTAGGAGGGACGTCGAACACCGGGGAGCTGTTTTTT. The whole variable domain, remainder taken from reference TRBV7-2 and TRBJ2-2, is GAGVSQSPSNKVTEKGKDVELRCDPISGHTALYWYRQSLGQGLEFLIYFQGNSAPDKSGLPSDRFSAERTGGSVSTLTIQRTQQEDSAVYLCALGGTSNTGELFFGEGSRLTVL.

This chain links TRBV7-3 with TRBJ1-1, with 12 bases lining up with TRBD1. The CDR3 is 18 amino acids. V gave up 1 base and J gave up 4 bases; unmatched junction bases: 10. Germline V gene sequence: CDR1 SGHTA, CDR2 FQGTGA. CDR3 nucleotides: TGTGCCAGCAGCTTAATTCCCGGGACAGGGGGCGTGGGCACTGAAGCTTTCTTT. As protein: CASSLIPGTGGVGTEAFF.

The CDR3 loop reads CASSIPWTGGGAFF. As DNA, the CDR3 is TGTGCCAGTAGTATCCCCTGGACAGGGGGGGGAGCTTTCTTT. This rearrangement joins TRBV19 to TRBJ1-1; 10 nucleotides agree with TRBD1. The CDR3 covers 14 residues. The trim removed 3 bases at V and 10 bases at J, leaving 8 bases unmatched. Germline CDR1 and CDR2: LNHDA and SQIVND (reference sequence). Combining the CDR3 with reference TRBV19 and TRBJ1-1 gives the whole variable domain DGGITQSPKYLFRKEGQNVTLSCEQNLNHDAMYWYRQDPGQGLRLIYYSQIVNDFQKGDIAEGYSVSREKKESFPLTVTSAQKNPTAFYLCASSIPWTGGGAFFGQGTRLTVV.

This clone was seen a single time. The chain joins TRBV19 to TRBJ1-2, with 7 bases that match TRBD1. The CDR3 is 13 residues long. Germline values: CDR1 LNHDA, CDR2 SQIVND (reference sequence). J gave up 8 bases and V 0 bases, and 3 bases lay outside the gene matches. The CDR3 bases are TGTGCCAGTAGTATAGACCACAGGGGAGGCTACACCTTC. Protein: CASSIDHRGGYTF.

V is TRBV27 and J is TRBJ2-7; D ambiguous. The length of the CDR3 is 13 residues. Trimming stripped 3 bases from V and 1 base from J, with 7 bases between. Germline V lookup: CDR1 MNHEY, CDR2 SMNVEV (reference sequence). CDR3 nucleotides: TGTGCCAGCAGTTTTTCGGGTTCCTACGAGCAGTACTTC. This encodes CASSFSGSYEQYF.

The V call is TRBV5-1, the J call TRBJ1-2; unclear D gene. The CDR3 covers 13 residues. Germline CDR1 reads SGHRS; CDR2 reads YFSETQ. Trimming removed 4 bases at V and 4 bases at J, with 11 bases between. Here the CDR3 DNA reads TGCGCCAGCAGCGCTAGTTCTCCCTATGGCTACACCTTC. It codes for CASSASSPYGYTF.

This chain connects TRBV5-1 to TRBJ1-2, with TRBD1 matching over 8 bases. Germline V gene lookup returns CDR1 SGHRS and CDR2 YFSETQ. The length of the CDR3 is 16 residues. V shed 4 bases and J 6 bases; nucleotides not matched to a gene: 14. The chain's CDR3 is CASSPGQGLVSHGYTF. CDR3 DNA sequence: TGCGCCAGCAGCCCAGGACAGGGTTTGGTCTCTCATGGCTACACCTTC.

The chain recombines TRBV4-2 with TRBJ2-7; 8 positions agree with TRBD2. Looked up from germline, CDR1 is LGHNA and CDR2 is YNFKEQ. Trimming at V came to 6 bases and at J to 3 bases, leaving 10 bases not matched to a gene. This CDR3 is built from 15 residues. CDR3 in amino acids: CASSSSGGQGYEQYF. CDR3 DNA: TGTGCCAGCAGTTCCAGCGGGGGCCAGGGCTACGAGCAGTACTTC.

V gene TRBV18 combines with J gene TRBJ1-4; maybe TRBD1 (6 bases). Trimming cost V 2 bases and J 6 bases, with 13 bases left between them. The CDR3 is made up of 15 amino acids. The germline CDR1 and CDR2 sequences are KGHSH and LQKENI. This chain's CDR3 is CASSPNQGRDEKLFF. The CDR3 DNA reads as TGTGCCAGCTCACCAAATCAGGGGAGGGATGAAAAACTGTTTTTT.